These 15 T cell receptor beta chains were sequenced from one sample in a study of blood T cell repertoires in COVID-19. Only in-frame clones appear in the TCRdb table, and some are missing; sequencing was by immunoSEQ multiplex PCR. The profile shows around 230,000 clones, 88% of them singletons. Sequencing input: PBMCs or T cells enriched from blood (not recorded which). Receptor source: a woman in her thirties who had recovered from COVID-19.

The chain recombines TRBV10-3 with TRBJ1-4; no firm D call. CDR3 length equals 15 residues. Trimming removed 4 bases at V and 0 bases at J, with 9 bases between. Germline CDR1 is ENHRY and CDR2 is SYGVKD. CDR3 sequence reads: CAISAHTSTNEKLFF. Written as DNA, the CDR3 is TGTGCCATCAGTGCCCACACCTCAACTAATGAAAAACTGTTTTTT.

The chain recombines TRBV5-6 with TRBJ1-6; D unclear. Looked up from germline, CDR1 is SGHDT and CDR2 is YYEEEE. This CDR3 region has 16 residues. V lost 1 base and J lost 0, with 8 bases in between. For the CDR3, the DNA is TGTGCCAGCAGCTTGTCAAAGAGCTCCTATAATTCACCCCTCCACTTT. Protein product: CASSLSKSSYNSPLHF. Full variable domain (missing parts from reference TRBV5-6 and TRBJ1-6): DAGVTQSPTHLIKTRGQQVTLRCSPKSGHDTVSWYQQALGQGPQFIFQYYEEEERQRGNFPDRFSGHQFPNYSSELNVNALLLGDSALYLCASSLSKSSYNSPLHFGNGTRLTVT.

The CDR3 here is CASSPRDRGYEQYF. In nucleotides, the CDR3 is TGTGCCAGCAGCCCCCGGGACAGGGGGTACGAGCAGTACTTC. The chain recombines TRBV7-9 with TRBJ2-7; 11 nucleotides line up with TRBD1. In germline, CDR1 is SEHNR, CDR2 FQNEAQ (reference sequence). The J segment lost 4 bases and the V segment lost 5 bases, leaving 4 bases of the junction unmatched. This CDR3 comprises 14 residues.

Notes on this clone: One end of the junction fails to match germline, which may point to a read error. The CDR3: CASSYRTGTDFHF. The CDR3 DNA reads as TGTGCCAGCAGCTACCGAACCGGGACAGACTTCCACTTC. The rearrangement joins TRBV5-4 to TRBJ1-2, with TRBD1 matching over 7 bases. Germline CDR1 SGHNT, CDR2 YYREEE (reference sequence). The length of the CDR3 is 13 residues.

The chain couples TRBV4-2 to TRBJ2-3; maybe TRBD2 (6 bases). From germline, CDR1 is LGHNA and CDR2 YNFKEQ. The CDR3 is 16 residues long. Trimming stripped 2 bases from V and 2 bases from J, with 14 bases between. This CDR3 is CASSQRHAGNTDTQYF. In nucleotides, the CDR3 is TGTGCCAGCAGCCAACGCCATGCGGGGAACACAGATACGCAGTATTTT.

This rearrangement joins TRBV15 to TRBJ2-7; TRBD1 agrees at 9 bases. Germline trimming cut 1 base from V and 2 bases from J; bases unmatched to any gene: 3. The CDR3 sequence is 15 residues long. CDR1 and CDR2 from the germline V gene are LNHNV and YYDKDF (reference sequence). As DNA, the CDR3 is TGTGCCACCAGCAGAGGTCGACAGGGGGCCTACGAGCAGTACTTC. Protein product: CATSRGRQGAYEQYF.

The V and J genes are TRBV5-1 and TRBJ2-1; D is perhaps TRBD2 (6 bases). Germline V gives CDR1 SGHRS, CDR2 YFSETQ. The V end was cut by 5 bases, the J end by 6 bases, with 12 bases between. The CDR3 is 13 residues long. The CDR3 nucleotides read TGCGCCAGCAGGCAGCGCGGGGCCAATGAGCAGTTCTTC. Its translation is CASRQRGANEQFF.

This clone has just one count. The rearrangement links TRBV7-9 to TRBJ1-4; D remains unclear. The CDR3 runs 18 residues. V lost 5 bases and J lost 0, with 19 bases in between. Germline CDR1 reads SEHNR; CDR2 reads FQNEAQ (reference sequence). CDR3 bases: TGTGCCAGCAGCCGTACTCGGTATGAGGGCGCAACTAATGAAAAACTGTTTTTT. Protein product: CASSRTRYEGATNEKLFF.

This clone came up once. This chain connects TRBV6-1 to TRBJ1-1; maybe TRBD1 (6 bases). Deletions cut 3 bases from V and 2 bases from J, with 16 bases between. The CDR3 totals 16 residues. Germline assignment: CDR1 MNHNS and CDR2 SASEGT. DNA for the CDR3: TGTGCCAGCAGTGATTCGCTACGGACAGTCAACACTGAAGCTTTCTTT. Translated, it gives CASSDSLRTVNTEAFF.

The chain links TRBV9 to TRBJ2-2; D possibly corresponds to TRBD1 (6 bases). Trimming removed 3 bases from V and 2 bases from J, with 11 bases in between. This CDR3 is 15 amino acids long. Germline V gene sequence: CDR1 SGDLS, CDR2 YYNGEE. The CDR3 DNA follows: TGTGCCAGCAGCGGCCGAGGGGGTAACACCGGGGAGCTGTTTTTT. This encodes CASSGRGGNTGELFF.

V is TRBV2 and J is TRBJ2-7; TRBD1 might be the D (5 bases). This CDR3 comprises 14 residues. The germline CDR1 and CDR2 sequences are SNHLY and FYNNEI. The V and J ends lost 5 bases and 3 bases respectively, with 14 bases between them. The CDR3 here is CASSSPQGLYEQYF. The CDR3 DNA sequence: TGTGCCAGCAGTTCCCCGCAGGGCCTCTACGAGCAGTACTTC.

The chain has TRBV29-1 and TRBJ2-3, with 10 bases lining up with TRBD2. Unmatched junction bases numbered 3, after V lost 3 bases and J lost 6 bases. Germline V gives CDR1 SQVTM, CDR2 ANQGSEA. This CDR3 contains 13 residues. The CDR3 region has the DNA TGCAGCGTTGATAGCGGGGGGCCTGATACGCAGTATTTT. Encoded protein: CSVDSGGPDTQYF.

The chain couples TRBV29-1 to TRBJ1-1; tentatively, D is TRBD1 (5 bases). V lost 4 bases to trimming and J lost 1 base, with 10 bases between them. CDR1 and CDR2 from the germline V gene are SQVTM and ANQGSEA. The CDR3 runs to 13 residues. The CDR3 loop is CSVAEGKNTEAFF. The CDR3 DNA is TGCAGCGTTGCGGAGGGGAAGAACACTGAAGCTTTCTTT.

The chain employs TRBV4-3 and TRBJ2-1; tentative D call: TRBD1 (5 bases). CDR1 and CDR2 (germline): LGHNA, YSLEER. Trimming shortened V by 0 bases and J by 5 bases, and 17 bases separated the two germline ends. This CDR3 has 17 residues. For the CDR3, the DNA is TGCGCCAGCAGCCAAGATATGGCTTTCTTAGGGGACAATGAGCAGTTCTTC. Amino acids: CASSQDMAFLGDNEQFF.

This clone appeared a single time. V gene TRBV7-9 combines with J gene TRBJ1-1, with D possibly matching TRBD1 (5 bases). Trimming removed 4 bases at V and 4 bases at J, with 7 bases between. The CDR3 extends over 12 amino acids. Germline assignment: CDR1 SEHNR and CDR2 FQNEAQ (reference sequence). This CDR3 reads CASSSGGTEAFF. The CDR3 DNA reads TGTGCCAGCAGCTCGGGGGGCACTGAAGCTTTCTTT. Together with reference TRBV7-9 and TRBJ1-1, the CDR3 gives the full variable domain: DTGVSQNPRHKITKRGQNVTFRCDPISEHNRLYWYRQTLGQGPEFLTYFQNEAQLEKSRLLSDRFSAERPKGSFSTLEIQRTEQGDSAMYLCASSSGGTEAFFGQGTRLTVV.